Listed here are 24 T cell receptor beta chains from one sample, sequenced in a study of cytomegalovirus exposure and HLA in healthy donors. 13 Jbeta primers and 60 Vbeta primers were used for the PCR. Generated by immunoSEQ multiplex PCR, the TCRdb table keeps only in-frame clones and is missing some. This sample has about 97,000 clones, with 73% found just once. The specimen sequenced was PBMCs. The source of these receptors is a middle-aged man in good health and CMV-seronegative.

The rearrangement uses TRBV7-3 and TRBJ2-3, with 10 bases matching TRBD2. V was clipped by 5 bases and J by 4 bases; unmatched bases: 9. The germline gives CDR1 SGHTA, CDR2 FQGTGA. The CDR3 totals 16 residues. DNA for the CDR3: TGTGCCAGCAGCATTAATAGCGGGGGGTTATCAGATACGCAGTATTTT. Protein: CASSINSGGLSDTQYF.

The chain has TRBV6-1 and TRBJ1-2, with D hard to call. CDR1 and CDR2 from the germline V gene are MNHNS and SASEGT. V was trimmed by 5 bases and J by 4 bases, leaving 11 bases between them. This CDR3 contains 13 residues. This chain's CDR3 is CASSTGEPYGYTF. The DNA for the CDR3 is TGTGCCAGCAGTACCGGTGAGCCCTATGGCTACACCTTC.

This clone appeared once. CDR3 residues: CASSEAEAYGYTF. In nucleotides, the CDR3 is TGTGCCAGCAGTGAAGCCGAAGCTTATGGCTACACCTTC. J is TRBJ1-2 and V is TRBV2; D remains ambiguous. CDR3 length equals 13 residues. V was cut by 0 bases and J by 5 bases, with 7 bases left in between. CDR1 and CDR2 (germline): SNHLY, FYNNEI.

The chain employs TRBV7-2 and TRBJ2-2, with D perhaps matching TRBD1 (9 bases). The CDR3 is made up of 17 amino acids. V was pared by 5 bases and J by 7 bases, with 23 bases between. The germline V gene has CDR1 SGHTA and CDR2 FQGNSA. The CDR3 coding sequence is TGTGCCAGCAGCCTCCGGGGCAGCGGGGGACAGGGCGGGGAGCTGTTTTTT. This translates into CASSLRGSGGQGGELFF.

This clone was detected only once. The chain couples TRBV5-1 to TRBJ1-4; 9 bases align to TRBD1. Germline trimming cut 5 bases from V and 6 bases from J; bases unmatched to any gene: 5. Germline values: CDR1 SGHRS, CDR2 YFSETQ. This CDR3 comprises 14 residues. The CDR3 loop is CASRPWTGDEKLFF. CDR3 in DNA: TGCGCCAGCAGGCCTTGGACAGGGGATGAAAAACTGTTTTTT.

This chain joins TRBV28 and TRBJ2-5, with 9 bases aligning to TRBD1. V lost 6 bases, J lost 4 bases, and 6 bases stayed unmatched. This CDR3 comprises 14 residues. CDR1 is MDHEN and CDR2 is SYDVKM in the germline V gene. CDR3 bases: TGTGCCAGCAGCGGACAGGGGTTAGGAGAGACCCAGTACTTC. Protein product: CASSGQGLGETQYF.

The V and J genes are TRBV4-2 and TRBJ1-2, with D possibly TRBD1 on 6 matching bases. Looked up from germline, CDR1 is LGHNA and CDR2 is YNFKEQ. Trimming removed 1 base from V and 2 bases from J, with 14 bases in between. This CDR3 contains 16 residues. In DNA, the CDR3 is TGTGCCAGCAGCCAAGGGGGGCGGCCCGAGAACTATGGCTACACCTTC. It codes for CASSQGGRPENYGYTF.

Concerning this clone: Other DNA sequences in this sample translate to the same CDR3. V usage is TRBV29-1 and J usage is TRBJ2-5, with a possible D match to TRBD2 (5 bases). V gave up 4 bases and J gave up 1 base, with 7 bases separating them. Germline values: CDR1 SQVTM, CDR2 ANQGSEA. This CDR3 contains 12 residues. CDR3 in amino acids: CSVAGIQETQYF. DNA for the CDR3: TGCAGCGTTGCCGGGATCCAAGAGACCCAGTACTTC. Combining the CDR3 with reference TRBV29-1 and TRBJ2-5 gives the whole variable domain SAVISQKPSRDICQRGTSLTIQCQVDSQVTMMFWYRQQPGQSLTLIATANQGSEATYESGFVIDKFPISRPNLTFSTLTVSNMSPEDSSIYLCSVAGIQETQYFGPGTRLLVL.

The chain is built from TRBV5-1 and TRBJ2-2; the D is unclear. Per germline, CDR1 SGHRS and CDR2 YFSETQ. V was pared by 4 bases and J by 11 bases, with 15 bases between. The CDR3 is made up of 13 amino acids. The CDR3 region has the DNA TGCGCCAGCAGCGCCGGTTCCTATGCAGAGCTGTTTTTT. Its protein is CASSAGSYAELFF. Full variable domain (rest looked up from reference TRBV5-1 and TRBJ2-2): KAGVTQTPRYLIKTRGQQVTLSCSPISGHRSVSWYQQTPGQGLQFLFEYFSETQRNKGNFPGRFSGRQFSNSRSEMNVSTLELGDSALYLCASSAGSYAELFFGEGSRLTVL.

V usage is TRBV4-2 and J usage is TRBJ2-7, with a tentative D call TRBD1 (6 bases). V was clipped by 7 bases and J by 5 bases, with 18 bases between them. CDR3 length: 14 amino acids. Germline-derived CDR1 and CDR2 are LGHNA and YNFKEQ. The DNA of the CDR3 is TGTGCCAGCAATGCGGCACAGGGTTACAACGAGCAGTACTTC. Its protein product is CASNAAQGYNEQYF.

The chain has TRBV11-2 and TRBJ1-1, with D possibly matching TRBD1 (6 bases). Trimming removed 0 bases from V and 5 bases from J, with 13 bases in between. This CDR3 has 15 residues. CDR1 is SGHAT, CDR2 FQNNGV, per germline. This chain's CDR3 is CASSLEGRGGTEAFF. CDR3 coding DNA: TGTGCCAGCAGCTTAGAGGGCAGGGGAGGGACTGAAGCTTTCTTT.

The rearrangement joins TRBV21-1 to TRBJ2-5; no DNA check was done on the table's D call, TRBD2. TRBV21-1 is designated a pseudogene. This CDR3 comprises 17 residues. The CDR3 spells CASSTGTSGGAGETQYF. The CDR3 DNA reads as TGTGCCAGCAGCACCGGGACTAGCGGGGGGGCGGGGGAGACCCAGTACTTC.

V and J are TRBV4-1 and TRBJ2-1; the match to TRBD1 covers 8 bases. The CDR3 loop spans 16 amino acids. CDR1 MGHRA and CDR2 YSYEKL come from the germline V gene. J was trimmed by 2 bases and V by 6 bases; bases with no gene match: 9. CDR3 bases: TGCGCCAGCAGACCAGGGGGCCTAAAAACCTACAATGAGCAGTTCTTC. It specifies CASRPGGLKTYNEQFF.

This chain connects TRBV6-5 to TRBJ2-3; the match to TRBD1 covers 7 bases. CDR3 size: 16 residues. Per the germline V gene, CDR1 is MNHEY and CDR2 is SVGAGI. J lost 3 bases, V lost 2 bases, and 8 bases had no gene match. CDR3 region: CASSYIQGIGTDTQYF. The CDR3 DNA sequence: TGTGCCAGCAGTTACATACAGGGGATAGGGACAGATACGCAGTATTTT.

The V and J genes are TRBV28 and TRBJ2-3; TRBD2 matches at 12 bases. Germline loops: CDR1 MDHEN, CDR2 SYDVKM. This CDR3 has 15 residues. V lost 4 bases to trimming and J lost 1 base; unmatched junction nucleotides: 0. The CDR3 DNA sequence: TGTGCCAGCAGTTGGACTAGCGGGGGCACAGATACGCAGTATTTT. It specifies CASSWTSGGTDTQYF. The full variable domain, rest sourced from reference TRBV28 and TRBJ2-3, is DVKVTQSSRYLVKRTGEKVFLECVQDMDHENMFWYRQDPGLGLRLIYFSYDVKMKEKGDIPEGYSVSREKKERFSLILESASTNQTSMYLCASSWTSGGTDTQYFGPGTRLTVL.

J is TRBJ2-2 and V is TRBV18; D gene unclear. V gave up 0 bases and J gave up 6 bases, with 11 bases separating them. Germline V lookup: CDR1 KGHSH, CDR2 LQKENI. This CDR3 is built from 15 residues. The CDR3 DNA reads TGTGCCAGCTCACCACCACAGTCAGTACCCGGGGAGCTGTTTTTT. Residues: CASSPPQSVPGELFF.

This rearrangement joins TRBV7-9 to TRBJ2-3, with 9 positions matching TRBD1. V was clipped by 4 bases and J by 6 bases; unmatched bases: 14. Germline CDR1 reads SEHNR; CDR2 reads FQNEAQ (reference sequence). The CDR3 has 17 residues. CDR3 DNA: TGTGCCAGCAGCTCCCTTGGCGGGACAGGGCCTGGGGATACGCAGTATTTT. It encodes CASSSLGGTGPGDTQYF. Variable domain in full (rest from reference TRBV7-9 and TRBJ2-3): DTGVSQNPRHKITKRGQNVTFRCDPISEHNRLYWYRQTLGQGPEFLTYFQNEAQLEKSRLLSDRFSAERPKGSFSTLEIQRTEQGDSAMYLCASSSLGGTGPGDTQYFGPGTRLTVL.

This clone was recorded only once. This chain connects TRBV27 to TRBJ2-7; D ambiguous. Trimming took off 6 bases at V and 7 bases at J, with 19 bases between the two ends. Germline assignment: CDR1 MNHEY and CDR2 SMNVEV (reference sequence). CDR3 size: 14 residues. CDR3 sequence reads: CASSLNAVYGEQYF. The CDR3, as DNA: TGTGCCAGCAGCCTGAACGCGGTGTACGGGGAGCAGTACTTC.

The chain recombines TRBV5-1 with TRBJ2-3; 10 bases are shared with TRBD1. CDR1 and CDR2 (germline): SGHRS, YFSETQ. The CDR3 runs to 15 residues. The J segment lost 3 bases and the V segment lost 4 bases, leaving 5 bases of the junction unmatched. The CDR3 spells CASSQGQGRTDTQYF. The CDR3 nucleotides are TGCGCCAGCAGCCAGGGACAGGGGCGAACAGATACGCAGTATTTT.

The V and J genes are TRBV27 and TRBJ2-7, with D perhaps matching TRBD1 (7 bases). The length of the CDR3 is 16 residues. V was cut by 4 bases and J by 1 base, with 17 bases left in between. CDR1 and CDR2 from the germline V gene are MNHEY and SMNVEV (reference sequence). CDR3 in DNA: TGTGCCAGCAGTTCACCAGGGGGGAAGGGTTCCTACGAGCAGTACTTC. It codes for CASSSPGGKGSYEQYF.

The rearrangement uses TRBV4-1 and TRBJ2-4; TRBD1 might be the D (5 bases). Per germline, CDR1 MGHRA and CDR2 YSYEKL. This CDR3 is 16 amino acids long. The V gene lost 1 base and the J gene lost 0 bases, with 10 bases spanning the gap. DNA for the CDR3: TGCGCCAGCAGCCAAGCGGACACCTTAGCCAAAAACATTCAGTACTTC. This codes for CASSQADTLAKNIQYF.

The genes are TRBV5-4 and TRBJ2-3; 9 bases match TRBD1. Germline CDR1 SGHNT, CDR2 YYREEE (reference sequence). Trimming at V came to 4 bases and at J to 0 bases, leaving 3 bases not matched to a gene. The CDR3 sequence is 15 residues long. The CDR3 is CASSDRGESTDTQYF. The CDR3 region has the DNA TGTGCCAGCAGCGACAGGGGGGAGAGCACAGATACGCAGTATTTT.

The gene calls are TRBV7-2 and TRBJ2-3, with 10 nucleotides matching TRBD2. CDR3 length equals 16 residues. With 1 base clipped from V and 7 bases from J, the junction kept 8 bases outside the gene matches. Per the germline V gene, CDR1 is SGHTA and CDR2 is FQGNSA. The DNA for the CDR3 is TGTGCCAGCAGCTTAGGTGGTAGCGGGGGGCTCCATACGCAGTATTTT. Protein: CASSLGGSGGLHTQYF.

This clone was observed once. This CDR3 is CATSRRDRVVQPQHF. CDR3 sequence (DNA): TGTGCCACCAGCCGCCGGGACAGGGTTGTTCAGCCCCAGCATTTT. The chain joins TRBV15 to TRBJ1-5; 9 bases align to TRBD1. The J segment lost 6 bases and the V segment lost 5 bases, leaving 8 bases of the junction unmatched. This CDR3 region has 15 residues. The germline V gene has CDR1 LNHNV and CDR2 YYDKDF (reference sequence). The whole variable domain, filled in from reference TRBV15 and TRBJ1-5, reads DAMVIQNPRYQVTQFGKPVTLSCSQTLNHNVMYWYQQKSSQAPKLLFHYYDKDFNNEADTPDNFQSRRPNTSFCFLDIRSPGLGDTAMYLCATSRRDRVVQPQHFGDGTRLSIL.